The 21 T cell receptor beta chains presented below share a single source sample, sequenced in a study of early stage breast cancer tumors. Generated by immunoSEQ multiplex PCR, the TCRdb table keeps only in-frame clones and is missing some. The sample records more than 65,000 clones, approximately 84% being singletons. The material sequenced was blood. Every receptor here comes from a person aged 40 to 50 with breast cancer.

The V gene is TRBV4-1, the J gene TRBJ1-2; the D is unclear. Germline CDR1 is MGHRA and CDR2 is YSYEKL. Trimming cost V 0 bases and J 2 bases, with 13 bases left between them. CDR3 length: 16 residues. CDR3 loop: CASSQERVALNYGYTF. The CDR3 region has the DNA TGCGCCAGCAGCCAAGAACGGGTCGCGTTAAACTATGGCTACACCTTC.

V and J are TRBV4-1 and TRBJ2-2; D unresolved. Germline CDR1 reads MGHRA; CDR2 reads YSYEKL. CDR3 size: 13 residues. The ends were cut back, 0 bases at V and 7 bases at J, with 6 bases in the middle. The CDR3 DNA follows: TGCGCCAGCAGCCAAGAATTGCACGGGGAGCTGTTTTTT. Amino acids: CASSQELHGELFF.

The chain combines TRBV19 with TRBJ2-7; D is unclear. The CDR3 length is 14 residues. V was clipped by 1 base and J by 2 bases, with 9 bases between them. The germline V gene has CDR1 LNHDA and CDR2 SQIVND (reference sequence). The CDR3 here is CASSIGIGTYEQYF. CDR3 nucleotides: TGTGCCAGTAGTATAGGGATCGGCACCTACGAGCAGTACTTC.

The rearrangement uses TRBV6-1 and TRBJ2-5; D gene ambiguous. Trimming stripped 1 base from V and 5 bases from J, with 8 bases between. The CDR3 loop spans 13 amino acids. Germline lookup yields CDR1 MNHNS and CDR2 SASEGT. The CDR3 sequence is CASSEGAHETQYF. The CDR3 DNA reads as TGTGCCAGCAGTGAAGGGGCTCACGAGACCCAGTACTTC.

The chain is built from TRBV21-1 and TRBJ1-4; TRBD1, as called in the table, went unchecked against the DNA. TRBV21-1 is recorded as a pseudogene. The CDR3 has 15 residues. The DNA for the CDR3 is TGTGCCAGCAGCAAAGGTGAGACAGAAAATGAAAAACTGTTTTTT. Its translation: CASSKGETENEKLFF.

This chain links TRBV6-1 with TRBJ2-3; possible D gene TRBD1, 6 bases. This CDR3 region has 14 residues. The germline gives CDR1 MNHNS, CDR2 SASEGT. V shed 4 bases and J shed 3 bases, with 11 bases lying between them. The CDR3 sequence: CASSGGQGTDTQYF. The CDR3 DNA reads as TGTGCCAGCAGTGGAGGTCAGGGGACAGATACGCAGTATTTT.

The table lists this clone with a count of one. This rearrangement joins TRBV29-1 to TRBJ2-3; the D is unclear. Germline V gene data show CDR1 as SQVTM and CDR2 as ANQGSEA. Trimming took off 4 bases at V and 0 bases at J, with 11 bases between the two ends. This CDR3 is built from 14 residues. The CDR3 reads CSVVVGVSTDTQYF. DNA of the CDR3: TGCAGCGTTGTGGTTGGGGTTAGCACAGATACGCAGTATTTT.

The chain carries TRBV7-3 and TRBJ2-7; tentative D call: TRBD1 (5 bases). Trimming stripped 6 bases from V and 1 base from J, with 13 bases between. CDR1 is SGHTA, CDR2 FQGTGA, per germline. The CDR3 covers 14 residues. The CDR3 bases are TGTGCCAGCAGTCCCAGGGCCGGATCCTACGAGCAGTACTTC. Protein: CASSPRAGSYEQYF.

The chain recombines TRBV27 with TRBJ2-7, with a possible D match to TRBD2 (5 bases). The germline V and J ends were trimmed by 1 base and 2 bases, with 6 bases remaining between them. CDR1 and CDR2 from the germline V gene are MNHEY and SMNVEV (reference sequence). This CDR3 has 13 residues. CDR3 amino acids: CASSLLGAYEQYF. The CDR3 coding sequence is TGTGCCAGCAGTTTATTGGGAGCCTACGAGCAGTACTTC.

CDR3 nucleotide sequence: TGTGCCACCCGCGGGCCGGGAAATCAGCCCCAGCATTTT. Translated, it gives CATRGPGNQPQHF. V and J are TRBV10-3 and TRBJ1-5; no clear D gene. Trimming left V 10 bases short and J 4 bases short, with 14 bases between. Germline CDR1 is ENHRY and CDR2 is SYGVKD. The CDR3 extends over 13 amino acids.

The chain uses TRBV11-2 and TRBJ2-2; tentative D call: TRBD2 (5 bases). Per the germline V gene, CDR1 is SGHAT and CDR2 is FQNNGV. Trimming cost V 5 bases and J 4 bases, with 23 bases left between them. The CDR3 has 18 residues. In DNA, the CDR3 is TGTGCCAGCAGCCCCACCCCTTTAGGGAGCGTCGGCACCGGGGAGCTGTTTTTT. Protein sequence: CASSPTPLGSVGTGELFF.

The chain is built from TRBV5-4 and TRBJ2-4, with TRBD1 identical over 7 bases. The germline V gene encodes CDR1 SGHNT and CDR2 YYREEE (reference sequence). V shed 6 bases and J 2 bases; nucleotides not matched to a gene: 8. The CDR3 extends over 15 amino acids. CDR3 protein: CASTIDRATKNIQYF. CDR3 DNA: TGTGCCAGCACCATCGACAGGGCGACCAAAAACATTCAGTACTTC. Drawing the rest from reference TRBV5-4 and TRBJ2-4, the complete variable domain is ETGVTQSPTHLIKTRGQQVTLRCSSQSGHNTVSWYQQALGQGPQFIFQYYREEENGRGNFPPRFSGLQFPNYSSELNVNALELDDSALYLCASTIDRATKNIQYFGAGTRLSVL.

The CDR3 nucleotides read TGCGCCAGCAGCTTGCTTCCAGGGCTCTACGAGCAGTACTTC. Encoded protein: CASSLLPGLYEQYF. V gene TRBV5-1 combines with J gene TRBJ2-7; D possibly corresponds to TRBD1 (5 bases). From germline, CDR1 is SGHRS and CDR2 YFSETQ. This CDR3 is 14 amino acids long. The V end lost 1 base, the J end lost 3 bases, and 11 bases lay between the germline ends.

The genes are TRBV27 and TRBJ2-4; 9 bases are a match to TRBD1. This CDR3 has 15 residues. V lost 3 bases and J lost 5; bases outside the gene matches: 5. Germline lookup yields CDR1 MNHEY and CDR2 SMNVEV (reference sequence). The CDR3 sequence: CASSFNRGQENIQYF. The CDR3 DNA is TGTGCCAGCAGTTTTAACAGGGGGCAAGAAAACATTCAGTACTTC.

The chain recombines TRBV15 with TRBJ1-4; D possibly corresponds to TRBD1 (6 bases). The CDR3 is made up of 14 amino acids. The V gene's germline CDR1 is LNHNV and CDR2 YYDKDF (reference sequence). V shed 8 bases and J shed 4 bases, with 14 bases lying between them. CDR3 DNA: TGTGCCACCGAGGGAGACAGGTTTAATGAAAAACTGTTTTTT. As protein: CATEGDRFNEKLFF.

This clone showed up just a few times. The chain is built from TRBV5-4 and TRBJ1-2, with TRBD1 matching over 7 bases. The length of the CDR3 is 15 residues. Germline trimming cut 4 bases from V and 4 bases from J; bases unmatched to any gene: 10. Germline loops: CDR1 SGHNT, CDR2 YYREEE (reference sequence). The CDR3 is CASSPRTGGLYGYTF. CDR3 nucleotide sequence: TGTGCCAGCAGCCCCCGGACAGGTGGTCTCTATGGCTACACCTTC.

The chain joins TRBV19 to TRBJ1-2; D is unresolved. The CDR3 runs 12 residues. From germline, CDR1 is LNHDA and CDR2 SQIVND (reference sequence). Trimming took 4 bases from V and 5 from J, leaving 8 bases between them. The CDR3 DNA is TGTGCCAGTAGTAAGCCCCGGTATGGCTACACCTTC. It yields the protein CASSKPRYGYTF.

The rearrangement links TRBV6-1 to TRBJ1-1; tentative D call: TRBD1 (6 bases). The length of the CDR3 is 12 residues. Germline loops: CDR1 MNHNS, CDR2 SASEGT. Trimming shortened V by 6 bases and J by 7 bases, and 12 bases separated the two germline ends. CDR3 loop: CASRRTDFEAFF. The CDR3 DNA reads TGTGCCAGCAGGAGGACAGATTTTGAAGCTTTCTTT.

This clone is a singleton in its sample. The chain recombines TRBV4-1 with TRBJ2-1; D possibly corresponds to TRBD2 (7 bases). V lost 1 base, J lost 1 base, and 11 bases lay in between. Germline V gene sequence: CDR1 MGHRA, CDR2 YSYEKL. The CDR3 is made up of 16 amino acids. The chain's CDR3 is CASSQARGASYNEQFF. CDR3 sequence (DNA): TGCGCCAGCAGCCAAGCTCGGGGGGCGTCCTACAATGAGCAGTTCTTC.

The chain couples TRBV18 to TRBJ2-4, with 7 nucleotides matching TRBD1. J was trimmed by 2 bases and V by 3 bases; bases with no gene match: 4. The CDR3 has 15 amino acids. Germline CDR1 is KGHSH and CDR2 is LQKENI. DNA of the CDR3: TGTGCCAGCTCACCTCCGACAGGGACCAAAAACATTCAGTACTTC. Translated: CASSPPTGTKNIQYF.

The chain is built from TRBV19 and TRBJ2-1; 14 nucleotides line up with TRBD2. V shed 6 bases and J 5 bases; nucleotides not matched to a gene: 9. Looked up from germline, CDR1 is LNHDA and CDR2 is SQIVND (reference sequence). The CDR3 is 17 amino acids. CDR3 nucleotides: TGTGCCAGTAGAATGGGACTAGCGGGAGATATCCACAATGAGCAGTTCTTC. It translates to CASRMGLAGDIHNEQFF.